The clone carrying this TCR beta chain was observed a handful of times. Its target is unknown. These data are taken from a study of Graves' ophthalmopathy and Graves' hyperthyroidism. Findings of the study overall: Built on 13 signatures, a model told ophthalmopathy apart from stable hyperthyroidism with 85% to 90% sensitivity and around 80% specificity. Blood samples also showed most expanded thyroid clonotypes exceeding 0.001 frequency. The model's ophthalmopathy progression predictions had 55% to 71% sensitivity and 72.22% specificity.

Investigators amplified TCR beta CDR3 regions from RNA transcripts. The authors performed first-round RT-PCR with HTBI primers and then a second-round multiplex PCR. TCRdb itself ran the multiplex PCR reads through MiXCR, one entry per CDR3 protein. The data show about 1.2 million distinct CDR3 sequences, 36% seen once. The CDR3 extends over 13 amino acids. Trimming shortened V by 7 bases and J by 4 bases, and 11 bases separated the two germline ends. Patients were diagnosed from clinical symptoms, serum thyroxine, TRAb, thyroid ultrasound and orbital computed tomography. The clonotype comes from an adult man with Graves' hyperthyroidism. The chain carries TRBV12-3 or TRBV12-4 and TRBJ1-5; no reliable D call. The material sequenced was peripheral blood or thyroid tissue (not recorded which). The CDR3 region has the DNA TGTGCCAGCACCCGGGCCTCAAATCAGCCCCAGCATTTT. The encoded protein is CASTRASNQPQHF.